The 23 T cell receptor beta chains in this list originate from one sample, sequenced in a study of PD-1 blockade in classical Hodgkin lymphoma. Method: immunoSEQ multiplex PCR; TCRdb's copy keeps in-frame clones and lacks some. The data contain about 44,000 clones, 66% of them singletons. Sample time point: cycle 4 day 1 (C4D1), after 6 weeks of nivolumab. Each patient experienced a relapse that followed autologous stem cell transplantation, and brentuximab vedotin exposure varied. The sample in question was peripheral blood mononuclear cells (PBMCs), obtained before the fourth cycle of nivolumab. These receptors all stem from a human donor with classical Hodgkin lymphoma.

V and J are TRBV27 and TRBJ2-6; no firm D call. CDR3 length: 13 amino acids. The V gene's germline CDR1 is MNHEY and CDR2 SMNVEV (reference sequence). V lost 6 bases, J lost 4 bases, and 7 bases lay in between. CDR3 region: CASRPLGANVLTF. CDR3 bases: TGTGCCAGCAGACCTCTCGGGGCCAACGTCCTGACTTTC.

This rearrangement joins TRBV28 to TRBJ2-6; D may correspond to TRBD1 or TRBD2 (5 bases each). The CDR3 sequence is 15 residues long. From germline, CDR1 is MDHEN and CDR2 SYDVKM. V was clipped by 2 bases and J by 4 bases, with 9 bases between them. The CDR3 protein is CASSLEGLGANVLTF. The CDR3 DNA reads as TGTGCCAGCAGTTTAGAGGGGCTGGGGGCCAACGTCCTGACTTTC.

The chain has TRBV7-2 and TRBJ2-7, with D maybe TRBD2 (6 bases). The CDR3 is 12 amino acids. The ends were cut back, 1 base at V and 9 bases at J, with 10 bases in the middle. Germline V CDR1 and CDR2: SGHTA, FQGNSA. The CDR3 spells CASSLGGSGQYF. CDR3 nucleotide sequence: TGTGCCAGCAGCTTAGGGGGTAGCGGGCAGTACTTC. Variable domain in full (rest from reference TRBV7-2 and TRBJ2-7): GAGVSQSPSNKVTEKGKDVELRCDPISGHTALYWYRQSLGQGLEFLIYFQGNSAPDKSGLPSDRFSAERTGGSVSTLTIQRTQQEDSAVYLCASSLGGSGQYFGPGTRLTVT.

The chain uses TRBV5-6 and TRBJ1-5; D is ambiguous. The CDR3 is 13 residues long. Trimming removed 2 bases from V and 6 bases from J, with 9 bases in between. The germline V gene encodes CDR1 SGHDT and CDR2 YYEEEE. The CDR3 loop is CASSFDVAQPQHF. In DNA, the CDR3 is TGTGCCAGCAGCTTCGATGTTGCTCAGCCCCAGCATTTT.

By share, this clone counts as medium-sized. The chain joins TRBV27 to TRBJ2-1; TRBD2 agrees at 9 bases. The CDR3 consists of 16 residues. In germline, CDR1 is MNHEY, CDR2 SMNVEV (reference sequence). The ends lost 4 bases at V and 4 bases at J; junction bases unmatched: 8. The CDR3 here is CASSSNAGGLYNEQFF. In DNA form, the CDR3 reads TGTGCCAGCAGTTCCAACGCGGGGGGGCTATACAATGAGCAGTTCTTC.

The chain employs TRBV5-1 and TRBJ2-3; D possibly uses TRBD1 or TRBD2 (5 bases each). The CDR3 covers 17 residues. Germline CDR1 and CDR2: SGHRS and YFSETQ. Trimming took 4 bases from V and 3 from J, leaving 21 bases between them. The CDR3: CASSASQGVGLTDTQYF. CDR3 sequence (DNA): TGCGCCAGCAGCGCATCCCAGGGAGTGGGGTTGACAGATACGCAGTATTTT.

V usage is TRBV19 and J usage is TRBJ1-3; 8 nucleotides agree with TRBD1. J gave up 5 bases and V 3 bases, and 9 bases lay outside the gene matches. Looked up from germline, CDR1 is LNHDA and CDR2 is SQIVND (reference sequence). This CDR3 is built from 16 residues. The CDR3 region has the DNA TGTGCCAGTAGTATGGTGGGACAGGATCGAAGAAACACCATATATTTT. Its translation: CASSMVGQDRRNTIYF.

Only a few counts were recorded for this clone. The genes are TRBV7-2 and TRBJ1-2; possible D gene TRBD1, 6 bases. Per germline, CDR1 SGHTA and CDR2 FQGNSA. Trimming left V 5 bases short and J 0 bases short, with 13 bases between. This CDR3 comprises 15 residues. CDR3 DNA: TGTGCCAGCAGCGAGGACAGTTTAGCTAACTATGGCTACACCTTC. It specifies CASSEDSLANYGYTF.

The chain has TRBV19 and TRBJ2-4; D gene ambiguous. The CDR3 covers 14 residues. The V end lost 2 bases, the J end lost 0 bases, and 5 bases lay between the germline ends. Germline V gene lookup returns CDR1 LNHDA and CDR2 SQIVND (reference sequence). The CDR3 coding sequence is TGTGCCAGTAGTATAAGCCTAGCCAAAAACATTCAGTACTTC. Translated, it gives CASSISLAKNIQYF.

The chain is built from TRBV27 and TRBJ2-5; D uncertain. The J call may be faulty, since TRBJ2-7 better matches the DNA end. This CDR3 has 12 amino acids. The V gene's germline CDR1 is MNHEY and CDR2 SMNVEV (reference sequence). In DNA form, the CDR3 reads TGTGCCAGCAGTCATTCCCTGGGCGAGCAGTACTTC. Translating it yields CASSHSLGEQYF.

The V and J genes are TRBV29-1 and TRBJ2-1, with 10 bases matching TRBD1. J was trimmed by 0 bases and V by 6 bases; bases with no gene match: 5. This CDR3 comprises 15 residues. CDR1 and CDR2 from the germline V gene are SQVTM and ANQGSEA. CDR3 coding DNA: TGCAGCGTCCTGGGACAGGGGAGCTCCTACAATGAGCAGTTCTTC. This translates into CSVLGQGSSYNEQFF.

The chain is built from TRBV30 and TRBJ1-5; TRBD1 agrees at 12 bases. V lost 0 bases, J lost 1 base, and 4 bases stayed unmatched. This CDR3 comprises 17 residues. CDR1 and CDR2 from the germline V gene are GTSNPN and SVGIG (reference sequence). CDR3 nucleotides: TGTGCCTGGAGTGTACGGGACAGGGGGCAGAGCAATCAGCCCCAGCATTTT. Encoded protein: CAWSVRDRGQSNQPQHF.

Written as DNA, the CDR3 is TGCAGCGTTGAATGGGGGCTTGGGGAGCCCCAGCATTTT. This translates into CSVEWGLGEPQHF. The J gene is TRBJ1-5, the V gene TRBV29-1, with D perhaps TRBD1 (6 bases). This CDR3 is built from 13 residues. Germline-derived CDR1 and CDR2 are SQVTM and ANQGSEA. The germline V and J ends were trimmed by 2 bases and 8 bases, with 13 bases remaining between them.

The chain joins TRBV18 to TRBJ2-7; 10 nucleotides match TRBD1. From germline, CDR1 is KGHSH and CDR2 LQKENI. V shed 3 bases, J shed 4 bases, and the junction held 9 bases outside the gene matches. The CDR3 sequence is 16 residues long. The CDR3 here is CASSPIVGQGSYEQYF. The CDR3 DNA follows: TGTGCCAGCTCACCCATCGTGGGACAGGGGAGTTACGAGCAGTACTTC.

This chain connects TRBV19 to TRBJ1-2, with a tentative D call TRBD1 (5 bases). Germline CDR1 reads LNHDA; CDR2 reads SQIVND (reference sequence). This CDR3 region has 16 residues. Trimming removed 2 bases at V and 4 bases at J, with 17 bases between. The CDR3 DNA is TGTGCCAGTAGTATATACCCCCCCTCGGGACTCTATGGCTACACCTTC. Translating it yields CASSIYPPSGLYGYTF.

This clone occurred a few times. The chain is built from TRBV4-3 and TRBJ2-7; D might be TRBD2 (5 bases). This CDR3 is 14 amino acids long. Germline values: CDR1 LGHNA, CDR2 YSLEER. Trimming left V 1 base short and J 4 bases short, with 11 bases between. CDR3 amino acids: CASSQARRGYEQYF. CDR3 coding DNA: TGCGCCAGCAGCCAAGCAAGACGAGGGTACGAGCAGTACTTC.

The V and J genes are TRBV7-2 and TRBJ2-7, with D possibly being TRBD2 (6 bases). V was pared by 1 base and J by 0 bases, with 10 bases between. Germline V gene data show CDR1 as SGHTA and CDR2 as FQGNSA. The CDR3 contains 15 residues. Written as DNA, the CDR3 is TGTGCCAGCAGCTTAGTCGGCGGGAACTCCTACGAGCAGTACTTC. This sequence encodes CASSLVGGNSYEQYF.

V gene TRBV19 combines with J gene TRBJ2-1; 11 nucleotides match TRBD2. CDR3 length equals 17 residues. J was trimmed by 0 bases and V by 3 bases; bases with no gene match: 4. Germline V gene sequence: CDR1 LNHDA, CDR2 SQIVND (reference sequence). CDR3 in DNA: TGTGCCAGTAGTATCCCTAGCGGGAGGAGCTCCTACAATGAGCAGTTCTTC. It is translated as CASSIPSGRSSYNEQFF.

This clone was seen once. The rearrangement uses TRBV11-1 and TRBJ1-2; D gene uncertain. Trimming stripped 3 bases from V and 0 bases from J, with 5 bases between. Germline assignment: CDR1 SGHAT and CDR2 FQDESV (reference sequence). The CDR3 has 13 amino acids. The CDR3 DNA reads as TGTGCCAGCAGCTTTTCCGCTAACTATGGCTACACCTTC. This translates into CASSFSANYGYTF.

The chain links TRBV21-1 to TRBJ1-2. TRBV21-1 is recorded as a pseudogene. The CDR3 is 11 residues long. The CDR3 coding sequence is TGTGCCAGCAGCAATTATAACGGCTACACCTTC. Translation gives CASSNYNGYTF.

By frequency in the sample, this clone is medium-sized. The chain joins TRBV5-1 to TRBJ1-2; unclear D gene. This CDR3 comprises 14 residues. Germline V lookup: CDR1 SGHRS, CDR2 YFSETQ. V was cut by 0 bases and J by 0 bases, with 6 bases left in between. The CDR3 bases are TGCGCCAGCAGCTTGGGGAGCCCTAACTATGGCTACACCTTC. Translated, it gives CASSLGSPNYGYTF. Complete variable domain (other parts from reference TRBV5-1 and TRBJ1-2): KAGVTQTPRYLIKTRGQQVTLSCSPISGHRSVSWYQQTPGQGLQFLFEYFSETQRNKGNFPGRFSGRQFSNSRSEMNVSTLELGDSALYLCASSLGSPNYGYTFGSGTRLTVV.

A single count supports this clone. The chain carries TRBV5-6 and TRBJ1-5; possibly TRBD1 for D (5 bases). The CDR3 is 17 amino acids. V lost 1 base and J lost 1, with 15 bases in between. The germline V gene has CDR1 SGHDT and CDR2 YYEEEE. CDR3 sequence reads: CASSLFGSGESNQPQHF. The DNA of the CDR3 is TGTGCCAGCAGCTTGTTCGGCTCGGGGGAGAGCAATCAGCCCCAGCATTTT.

The table lists this clone with many counts. The CDR3 region has the DNA TGTGCCTGGAGAAGTGCGCCGGGACGGGAAGCCGGGGAGCTGTTTTTT. It yields the protein CAWRSAPGREAGELFF. The rearrangement uses TRBV30 and TRBJ2-2; perhaps D is TRBD1 or TRBD2 (5 bases each). The length of the CDR3 is 16 residues. The germline gives CDR1 GTSNPN, CDR2 SVGIG (reference sequence). V was pared by 3 bases and J by 6 bases, with 20 bases between. Supplemented by reference TRBV30 and TRBJ2-2, the full variable domain reads SQTIHQWPATLVQPVGSPLSLECTVEGTSNPNLYWYRQAAGRGLQLLFYSVGIGQISSEVPQNLSASRPQDRQFILSSKKLLLSDSGFYLCAWRSAPGREAGELFFGEGSRLTVL.